The 21 T cell receptor beta chains presented below share a single source sample, sequenced in a study of cytotoxic CD8 clonotypes in ibrutinib-treated CLL. Data came from immunoSEQ multiplex PCR; TCRdb stores just in-frame clones and leaves some out. The sample has roughly 250,000 clones, 70% seen once. The sample was PBMCs, taken after 24 months of ibrutinib treatment. Receptors were obtained from a human donor with chronic lymphocytic leukemia.

The rearrangement links TRBV2 to TRBJ1-1, with 9 nucleotides matching TRBD1. The CDR3 is 12 amino acids. V dropped 9 bases and J dropped 5; count of bases not matched to a gene: 4. Germline lookup yields CDR1 SNHLY and CDR2 FYNNEI. As DNA, the CDR3 is TGTGCCAGTGGACAGGGGAGGACTGAAGCTTTCTTT. The encoded protein is CASGQGRTEAFF. The full variable domain, completed using reference TRBV2 and TRBJ1-1, is EPEVTQTPSHQVTQMGQEVILRCVPISNHLYFYWYRQILGQKVEFLVSFYNNEISEKSEIFDDQFSVERPDGSNFTLKIRSTKLEDSAMYFCASGQGRTEAFFGQGTRLTVV.

The rearrangement joins TRBV27 to TRBJ2-5; 8 bases map to TRBD1. Germline CDR1 MNHEY, CDR2 SMNVEV (reference sequence). The CDR3 contains 15 residues. J was trimmed by 2 bases and V by 6 bases; bases with no gene match: 8. The CDR3 is CASSPPHRGQETQYF. CDR3 nucleotides: TGTGCCAGCAGCCCCCCTCACAGGGGGCAAGAGACCCAGTACTTC.

The CDR3 DNA sequence: TGTGCCAGCAGCTTAAACGAGGACAGGGTCGGACGGGACTCCTACGAGCAGTACTTC. It is translated as CASSLNEDRVGRDSYEQYF. The chain has TRBV11-2 and TRBJ2-7, with TRBD1 matching 8 bases. Germline assignment: CDR1 SGHAT and CDR2 FQNNGV. V trimming: 2 bases; J trimming: 0 bases; junction bases outside the gene matches: 15. The CDR3 length is 19 residues.

Comment on this clone: A far larger clone lies a single base away; this is likely a read error. This rearrangement joins TRBV7-3 to TRBJ2-2; the match to TRBD1 covers 9 bases. Germline V gene lookup returns CDR1 SGHTA and CDR2 FQGTGA. The CDR3 loop spans 16 amino acids. The CDR3 sequence is CDSSLTDRGYTGELFF. CDR3 in DNA: TGTGACAGCAGCTTAACGGACAGGGGCTACACCGGGGAGCTGTTTTTT.

V usage is TRBV6-1 and J usage is TRBJ2-7; D is undetermined. V was pared by 4 bases and J by 7 bases, with 11 bases between. Germline loops: CDR1 MNHNS, CDR2 SASEGT. CDR3 length: 12 amino acids. CDR3 loop: CASSGPGPEQYF. CDR3 sequence (DNA): TGTGCCAGCAGTGGTCCGGGCCCGGAGCAGTACTTC.

This clone was seen just once. This chain uses TRBV27 with TRBJ2-3; 13 bases line up with TRBD2. The CDR3 sequence is 16 residues long. Germline V gene lookup returns CDR1 MNHEY and CDR2 SMNVEV (reference sequence). J gave up 2 bases and V 5 bases, and 4 bases lay outside the gene matches. For the CDR3, the DNA is TGTGCCAGCAGTGAGGGACTAGCGGGGTACACAGATACGCAGTATTTT. This encodes CASSEGLAGYTDTQYF.

The chain joins TRBV30 to TRBJ2-3; 10 bases line up with TRBD1. The ends lost 4 bases at V and 4 bases at J; junction bases unmatched: 5. This CDR3 is built from 14 residues. CDR1 is GTSNPN and CDR2 is SVGIG in the germline V gene (reference sequence). The CDR3 DNA sequence: TGTGCCTGGATAGGACAGGGGGTCCCAGATACGCAGTATTTT. This codes for CAWIGQGVPDTQYF. Filled out from reference TRBV30 and TRBJ2-3, the complete variable domain reads SQTIHQWPATLVQPVGSPLSLECTVEGTSNPNLYWYRQAAGRGLQLLFYSVGIGQISSEVPQNLSASRPQDRQFILSSKKLLLSDSGFYLCAWIGQGVPDTQYFGPGTRLTVL.

The chain carries TRBV7-2 and TRBJ2-5; D gene unclear. Germline V lookup: CDR1 SGHTA, CDR2 FQGNSA. V lost 2 bases and J lost 5, with 9 bases in between. The CDR3 loop spans 13 amino acids. CDR3 bases: TGTGCCAGCAGCTTATCGGTCGGGGAGACCCAGTACTTC. It is translated as CASSLSVGETQYF.

The chain combines TRBV6-6 with TRBJ2-7; TRBD1 is a possible D gene (6 bases). CDR3 size: 16 residues. Per germline, CDR1 MNHNY and CDR2 SVGAGI (reference sequence). V lost 2 bases to trimming and J lost 2 bases, with 16 bases between them. CDR3 in amino acids: CASSYPQGHHTYEQYF. The CDR3, as DNA: TGTGCCAGCAGTTACCCTCAGGGGCACCATACCTACGAGCAGTACTTC.

This clone was recorded a few times. The V and J genes are TRBV9 and TRBJ2-1; 9 bases are a match to TRBD2. The CDR3 is 15 amino acids. With 2 bases clipped from V and 6 bases from J, the junction kept 6 bases outside the gene matches. The germline gives CDR1 SGDLS, CDR2 YYNGEE. The CDR3 loop reads CASSVSGSYGNEQFF. CDR3 bases: TGTGCCAGCAGCGTTAGCGGGAGTTATGGCAATGAGCAGTTCTTC.

The chain is built from TRBV28 and TRBJ1-2; D possibly corresponds to TRBD1 (5 bases). The ends were cut back, 6 bases at V and 3 bases at J, with 14 bases in the middle. Germline CDR1 is MDHEN and CDR2 is SYDVKM. The CDR3 consists of 14 residues. This CDR3 reads CASSPGAGHYGYTF. The CDR3 coding sequence is TGTGCCAGCAGCCCCGGGGCTGGCCACTATGGCTACACCTTC.

V usage is TRBV25-1 and J usage is TRBJ1-4; D is perhaps TRBD1 (6 bases). The germline gives CDR1 MGHDK, CDR2 SYGVNS. CDR3 length: 16 amino acids. Trimming left V 1 base short and J 8 bases short, with 17 bases between. In DNA form, the CDR3 reads TGTGCCAGCAGTGAATTTTTCCAGGGGAAGGAGGAAAAACTGTTTTTT. Translation: CASSEFFQGKEEKLFF. Full variable domain (remainder filled in from reference TRBV25-1 and TRBJ1-4): EADIYQTPRYLVIGTGKKITLECSQTMGHDKMYWYQQDPGMELHLIHYSYGVNSTEKGDLSSESTVSRIRTEHFPLTLESARPSHTSQYLCASSEFFQGKEEKLFFGSGTQLSVL.

V gene TRBV29-1 combines with J gene TRBJ2-7, with 9 bases identical to TRBD1. Trimming took 5 bases from V and 5 from J; bases not matched to a gene: 7. Germline V gives CDR1 SQVTM, CDR2 ANQGSEA. This CDR3 is 13 amino acids long. Written as DNA, the CDR3 is TGCAGCGTTCCGACAGGGGGAGGGAACGAGCAGTACTTC. This gives the protein CSVPTGGGNEQYF.

This clone has only one observation. V and J are TRBV29-1 and TRBJ2-3, with D possibly being TRBD2 (6 bases). With 1 base removed from V and 1 base from J, the gap between germline ends came to 12 bases. This CDR3 comprises 15 residues. Germline V gene lookup returns CDR1 SQVTM and CDR2 ANQGSEA. CDR3 nucleotides: TGCAGCGTTGAAGTTCAGCGGGTGCGCACAGATACGCAGTATTTT. Encoded protein: CSVEVQRVRTDTQYF.

This clone was recorded many times. The chain has TRBV9 and TRBJ1-4; D gene uncertain. Germline V gene data show CDR1 as SGDLS and CDR2 as YYNGEE. CDR3 length equals 14 residues. Trimming left V 4 bases short and J 8 bases short, with 15 bases between. This chain's CDR3 is CASSPIGQGEKLFF. The CDR3 region has the DNA TGTGCCAGCAGCCCGATCGGCCAAGGCGAAAAACTGTTTTTT.

V is TRBV9 and J is TRBJ2-2, with TRBD2 as a possible D gene (5 bases). The CDR3 is 12 residues long. Between the trimmed V and J ends, which lost 6 bases and 5 bases, there was a span of 8 bases. Germline lookup yields CDR1 SGDLS and CDR2 YYNGEE. CDR3 bases: TGTGCCAGCAAGCGAGGGACCGGGGAGCTGTTTTTT. Amino acid sequence: CASKRGTGELFF.

The chain has TRBV14 and TRBJ2-2; D is ambiguous. CDR3 length equals 14 residues. Germline lookup yields CDR1 SGHDN and CDR2 FVKESK. The V end lost 4 bases, the J end lost 4 bases, and 10 bases lay between the germline ends. The chain's CDR3 is CASSRSASTGELFF. The CDR3 bases are TGTGCCAGCAGCCGTTCCGCGAGCACCGGGGAGCTGTTTTTT. Supplemented by reference TRBV14 and TRBJ2-2, the full variable domain reads EAGVTQFPSHSVIEKGQTVTLRCDPISGHDNLYWYRRVMGKEIKFLLHFVKESKQDESGMPNNRFLAERTGGTYSTLKVQPAELEDSGVYFCASSRSASTGELFFGEGSRLTVL.

CDR3 region: CASLSRQLSYEQYF. In DNA form, the CDR3 reads TGTGCCAGCCTGTCCCGGCAACTATCCTACGAGCAGTACTTC. The gene calls are TRBV2 and TRBJ2-7; D gene unclear. CDR1 SNHLY and CDR2 FYNNEI come from the germline V gene. Trimming removed 8 bases from V and 1 base from J, with 15 bases in between. The CDR3 totals 14 residues.

V and J are TRBV28 and TRBJ2-2; weak D call: TRBD1 (5 bases). The CDR3 contains 13 residues. Trimming stripped 5 bases from V and 6 bases from J, with 10 bases between. Germline V gene lookup returns CDR1 MDHEN and CDR2 SYDVKM. The CDR3 loop is CASSGQGPGELFF. Here the CDR3 DNA reads TGTGCCAGCAGTGGGCAGGGTCCCGGGGAGCTGTTTTTT. Full variable domain (outside the CDR3, taken from reference TRBV28 and TRBJ2-2): DVKVTQSSRYLVKRTGEKVFLECVQDMDHENMFWYRQDPGLGLRLIYFSYDVKMKEKGDIPEGYSVSREKKERFSLILESASTNQTSMYLCASSGQGPGELFFGEGSRLTVL.

The CDR3 loop reads CASSDSSSGNIQYF. DNA of the CDR3: TGTGCCAGCAGTGACTCGTCCTCCGGAAACATTCAGTACTTC. The chain combines TRBV6-4 with TRBJ2-4, with D uncertain. Germline V gene lookup returns CDR1 MRHNA and CDR2 SNTAGT. V was cut by 0 bases and J by 6 bases, with 9 bases left in between. The length of the CDR3 is 14 residues.

This chain connects TRBV2 to TRBJ2-7, with TRBD1 as a possible D gene (6 bases). Trimming took off 7 bases at V and 6 bases at J, with 13 bases between the two ends. The CDR3 is 12 amino acids. Germline loops: CDR1 SNHLY, CDR2 FYNNEI. CDR3 in amino acids: CASIQTGTEQYF. The CDR3 region has the DNA TGTGCCAGCATCCAAACAGGGACCGAGCAGTACTTC.